Presented here are 6 T cell receptor beta chains from one specimen sequenced in a study of a mutant IDH1 vaccine in newly diagnosed glioma. As to time point: week 5, during vaccination. Each vaccine dose was 300 ug of mutant IDH1 20-mer peptide, with topical imiquimod. Sequencing was performed with immunoSEQ multiplex PCR; in TCRdb, only in-frame clones are kept and a portion is missing. This sample has 70,000 to 100,000 clones, with 75% to 95% found just once. What these receptors recognize is not known. The sequencing here drew on PBMCs, taken from a glioma patient whose treatment included an IDH1 peptide vaccine. These receptors came from a woman between 50 and 59 years old with glioma.

This clone came up once. The J gene is TRBJ2-3, the V gene TRBV28; 7 bases align to TRBD2. The CDR3 is 16 amino acids. CDR1 is MDHEN and CDR2 is SYDVKM in the germline V gene. The junction had 11 bases not matched to a gene; V was cut back by 2 bases and J by 6 bases. The CDR3 bases are TGTGCCAGCAGTTTAAGCCAGGCCGCCGGGGGGGATACGCAGTATTTT. Protein: CASSLSQAAGGDTQYF.

This sequence joins TRBV10-3 and TRBJ2-2, with TRBD2 matching 8 bases. V lost 5 bases and J lost 4; bases outside the gene matches: 6. The V gene's germline CDR1 is ENHRY and CDR2 SYGVKD. This CDR3 contains 15 residues. This chain's CDR3 is CAISTGTRSTGELFF. CDR3 nucleotides: TGTGCCATCAGTACCGGGACTAGGTCCACCGGGGAGCTGTTTTTT.

This chain joins TRBV9 and TRBJ2-3; 8 positions match TRBD1. This CDR3 spans 15 amino acids. Germline-derived CDR1 and CDR2 are SGDLS and YYNGEE. V trimming: 0 bases; J trimming: 2 bases; junction bases outside the gene matches: 2. The CDR3 DNA is TGTGCCAGCAGCGTAGGACAGGGGTTCACAGATACGCAGTATTTT. This encodes CASSVGQGFTDTQYF.

The chain joins TRBV19 to TRBJ2-7, with 8 bases that match TRBD1. Germline CDR1 is LNHDA and CDR2 is SQIVND (reference sequence). This CDR3 region has 13 residues. With V trimmed by 3 bases and J by 3 bases, 1 base remained unmatched. DNA of the CDR3: TGTGCCAGTAGTATTGGACAGGGCTACGAGCAGTACTTC. The encoded protein is CASSIGQGYEQYF.

The chain has TRBV9 and TRBJ2-3, with TRBD2 identical over 9 bases. Per the germline V gene, CDR1 is SGDLS and CDR2 is YYNGEE. The V gene end was trimmed by 1 base and the J gene end by 2 bases; junction bases not matched to a gene: 5. This CDR3 is built from 16 residues. The CDR3 DNA follows: TGTGCCAGCAGCGTATCGACTAGCGGAGACACAGATACGCAGTATTTT. Translating gives CASSVSTSGDTDTQYF.

The chain carries TRBV10-1 and TRBJ2-7, with 7 bases that match TRBD2. This CDR3 is built from 14 residues. Germline-derived CDR1 and CDR2 are WNHNN and SYGVQD (reference sequence). The trim removed 4 bases at V and 1 base at J, leaving 4 bases unmatched. This CDR3 is CASSGGGSSYEQYF. The CDR3 DNA reads TGCGCCAGCAGTGGGGGGGGGAGTTCCTACGAGCAGTACTTC.